What follows is one T cell receptor (beta chain) and its context. Its matching antigen is unknown. This sample is part of a study of cytomegalovirus exposure and HLA in healthy donors. Study-wide background: Genotyping showed roughly 76% of 398 donors falling in the Caucasian-associated ancestry cluster.

Study-level results: Association with HLA alleles at 0.05 false discovery rate was found for 17,000 or so TCR beta sequences in a later analysis. A later analysis reportedly found that, within productive TCRs, an Asian-associated ancestry cluster had fewer N-insertions than the mean observed across the 666 donors. A later analysis found common viral pathogens apparently linked to several of the most significant clusters.

The CDR3 is 14 residues long. V was clipped by 5 bases and J by 10 bases; unmatched bases: 7. Germline V gene lookup returns CDR1 PRHDT and CDR2 FYEKMQ (reference sequence). Researchers ran the PCR with 60 Vbeta and 13 Jbeta primers. Clones were read by immunoSEQ multiplex PCR, and TCRdb kept only the in-frame ones, dropping some. The sample includes about 130,000 clones, approximately 71% of them seen just once. The sample taken for sequencing was PBMCs. The clonotype originates from a man aged 30-40 years in good health and CMV-seronegative. The V gene is TRBV13, the J gene TRBJ2-1, with 11 bases lining up with TRBD2. CDR3 coding DNA: TGTGCCAGCAGCCCGCTAGCGGGAGGAGAGGAGCAGTTCTTC. This translates into CASSPLAGGEEQFF.